This paragraph covers one T cell receptor (beta chain) sequence. The sample comes from a study of blood T cell repertoires in COVID-19. Study-level information: The analysed material was cDNA or gDNA that came from T cells, B-cell-depleted T cells, or PBMCs.

Libraries were prepared by immunoSEQ multiplex PCR; TCRdb keeps only in-frame clonotypes and omits some of them. The sample lists 250,000 to 300,000 clones; approximately 85% were seen once. Germline V gene data show CDR1 as SGHRS and CDR2 as YFSETQ. CDR3 length: 15 residues. The V and J ends lost 3 bases and 4 bases respectively, with 14 bases between them. V usage is TRBV5-1 and J usage is TRBJ1-3; TRBD1 might be the D (5 bases). The TCR originated in a woman between 50 and 59 years old who had been exposed to COVID-19. Sequencing input: PBMCs or T cells enriched from blood (not recorded which). The CDR3 loop reads CASSYGGGLGNTIYF. CDR3 nucleotide sequence: TGCGCCAGCAGCTACGGGGGAGGATTAGGAAACACCATATATTTT.